The 4 T cell receptor beta chains in this list originate from one sample, sequenced in a study of blood T cell repertoires in COVID-19. TCRdb's copy holds only in-frame clones and misses some; the assay was immunoSEQ multiplex PCR. The table has about 100,000 clones, 80% seen once. Material: peripheral blood. These receptors came from a human donor in a cohort sampled during active COVID-19.

J is TRBJ2-7 and V is TRBV3-1 (or the pseudogene TRBV3-2), with 8 positions matching TRBD1. V shed 1 base, J shed 6 bases, and the junction held 11 bases outside the gene matches. The CDR3 covers 16 residues. In germline, CDR1 is LGHDT, CDR2 YNNKEL (reference sequence). CDR3 sequence (DNA): TGTGCCAGCAGCCAAGCAGGAGACAGGGGAACGCTCGAGCAGTACTTC. Amino acid sequence: CASSQAGDRGTLEQYF.

This chain connects TRBV4-2 to TRBJ1-5; D perhaps matches TRBD1 (6 bases). The CDR3 length is 15 residues. Germline V gene sequence: CDR1 LGHNA, CDR2 YNFKEQ. Trimming cost V 1 base and J 3 bases, with 10 bases left between them. The CDR3 DNA follows: TGTGCCAGCAGCCAAGGGACAGTATACAATCAGCCCCAGCATTTT. Its protein is CASSQGTVYNQPQHF.

Only a few counts were recorded for this clone. The chain links TRBV6-2 or TRBV6-3 to TRBJ1-2; D possibly corresponds to TRBD1 (6 bases). The CDR3 length is 14 residues. Trimming removed 4 bases from V and 5 bases from J, with 14 bases in between. CDR1 and CDR2 from the germline V gene are MNHEY and SVGEGT. CDR3 coding DNA: TGTGCCAGCAGTTCACAGGGAGATTGGTATGGCTACACCTTC. It specifies CASSSQGDWYGYTF.

This chain connects TRBV5-1 to TRBJ2-1; no reliable D call. Trimming cost V 8 bases and J 8 bases, with 17 bases left between them. The CDR3 loop spans 13 amino acids. The germline V gene encodes CDR1 SGHRS and CDR2 YFSETQ. In DNA, the CDR3 is TGCGCCAGTGTGGATAGCAATTCGGATGAGCAGTTCTTC. It yields the protein CASVDSNSDEQFF.